The 3 T cell receptor beta chains presented below share a single source sample, sequenced in a study of blood T cells in healthy people across ages. Through a sample-barcoded 5' primer and a J-beta primer mix, a second PCR was run for about 6 to 11 cycles. TCRdb recomputed calls from the 5' RACE reads with MiXCR, one row per CDR3 protein. The profile shows 1.5 million or so distinct CDR3 sequences, roughly 43% of them singletons. Sample: blood. Every receptor here comes from a young woman in good health.

This clonotype came up a few times. The junction shows a germline mismatch at one end, possibly a read error. This chain links TRBV29-1 with TRBJ1-3; the D is unclear. Germline V CDR1 and CDR2: SQVTM, ANQGSEA. The CDR3 is 14 amino acids. The CDR3 reads CSVQDANSGNTIYF. The CDR3 nucleotides read TGCAGCGTTCAAGACGCAAACTCTGGAAACACCATATATTTT.

V gene TRBV9 combines with J gene TRBJ1-1; D may be TRBD1 (5 bases). CDR3 length: 16 residues. Trimming left V 4 bases short and J 1 base short, with 17 bases between. Germline V lookup: CDR1 SGDLS, CDR2 YYNGEE. CDR3 residues: CASSPEWGLANTEAFF. For the CDR3, the DNA is TGTGCCAGCAGCCCCGAATGGGGGTTGGCGAACACTGAAGCTTTCTTT.

This clonotype was recorded only once. The V and J genes are TRBV7-9 and TRBJ2-1; perhaps TRBD2 as D (6 bases). From germline, CDR1 is SEHNR and CDR2 FQNEAQ (reference sequence). V lost 5 bases and J lost 7, with 18 bases in between. This CDR3 contains 15 residues. CDR3 DNA sequence: TGTGCCAGCAGCCCTCAGGGACTTCAAGGGAATGAGCAGTTCTTC. Translation: CASSPQGLQGNEQFF. Drawing the rest from reference TRBV7-9 and TRBJ2-1, the complete variable domain is DTGVSQNPRHKITKRGQNVTFRCDPISEHNRLYWYRQTLGQGPEFLTYFQNEAQLEKSRLLSDRFSAERPKGSFSTLEIQRTEQGDSAMYLCASSPQGLQGNEQFFGPGTRLTVL.